One sample yielded the 5 T cell receptor beta chains listed below, sequenced in a study of blood T cells in healthy people across ages. With a J-beta primer mix and a sample-barcoded 5' primer, a second PCR ran roughly 6 to 11 cycles. TCRdb analysed the 5' RACE reads with MiXCR anew, one entry per CDR3 protein. The sample consists of under 2 million distinct CDR3 sequences, roughly 30% of them appearing once. The sequencing sample was made of blood. The receptors originated from a woman in her twenties or thirties in good health.

In this sample, this clonotype turned up many times. The V and J genes are TRBV7-9 and TRBJ2-1; tentative D call: TRBD2 (6 bases). The CDR3 runs 12 residues. V gave up 0 bases and J gave up 10 bases, with 7 bases separating them. CDR1 SEHNR and CDR2 FQNEAQ come from the germline V gene (reference sequence). The CDR3 reads CASSLAGREQFF. The CDR3 bases are TGTGCCAGCAGCTTAGCTGGGAGGGAGCAGTTCTTC.

The rearrangement links TRBV27 to TRBJ1-2; D is unclear. Germline-derived CDR1 and CDR2 are MNHEY and SMNVEV (reference sequence). The germline V and J ends were trimmed by 2 bases and 6 bases, with 13 bases remaining between them. The CDR3 runs to 14 residues. The chain's CDR3 is CASSLLGRRDGYTF. DNA of the CDR3: TGTGCCAGCAGTTTACTGGGCAGGCGGGATGGCTACACCTTC.

This sequence joins TRBV6-1 and TRBJ2-7, with a weak D call TRBD2 (5 bases). CDR3 length: 13 residues. Per germline, CDR1 MNHNS and CDR2 SASEGT. Trimming pared 4 bases from V and 3 bases from J, leaving 10 bases between. The DNA for the CDR3 is TGTGCCAGCAGTGGGGAGAACAACTACGAGCAGTACTTC. This codes for CASSGENNYEQYF.

This clonotype was seen a few times. The chain couples TRBV7-7 to TRBJ2-3, with TRBD2 matching 8 bases. Trimming took 5 bases from V and 5 from J; bases not matched to a gene: 12. Germline CDR1 is SSHAT and CDR2 is FNYEAQ (reference sequence). The CDR3 totals 16 residues. CDR3 loop: CASSPGPGGPGDTQYF. The DNA of the CDR3 is TGTGCCAGCAGCCCAGGGCCGGGGGGGCCTGGAGATACGCAGTATTTT.

The chain's CDR3 is CASSQDSRGGTEAFF. CDR3 sequence (DNA): TGCGCCAGCAGCCAAGATTCCAGGGGAGGCACTGAAGCTTTCTTT. The gene calls are TRBV4-1 and TRBJ1-1, with D perhaps matching TRBD1 (6 bases). Germline lookup yields CDR1 MGHRA and CDR2 YSYEKL. CDR3 size: 15 residues. Trimming removed 0 bases at V and 4 bases at J, with 12 bases between.